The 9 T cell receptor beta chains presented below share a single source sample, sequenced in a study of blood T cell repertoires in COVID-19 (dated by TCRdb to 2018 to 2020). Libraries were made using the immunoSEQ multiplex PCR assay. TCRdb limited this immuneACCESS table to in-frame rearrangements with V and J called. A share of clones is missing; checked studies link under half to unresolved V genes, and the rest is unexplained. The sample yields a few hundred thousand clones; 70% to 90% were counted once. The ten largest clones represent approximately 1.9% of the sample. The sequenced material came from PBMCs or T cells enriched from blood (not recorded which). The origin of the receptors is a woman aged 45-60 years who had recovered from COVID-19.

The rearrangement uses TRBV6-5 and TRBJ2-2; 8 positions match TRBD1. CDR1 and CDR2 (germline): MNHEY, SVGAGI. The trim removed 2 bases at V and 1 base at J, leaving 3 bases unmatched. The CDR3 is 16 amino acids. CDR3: CASSYAGGRNTGELFF. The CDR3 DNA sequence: TGTGCCAGCAGTTACGCAGGGGGCCGGAACACCGGGGAGCTGTTTTTT.

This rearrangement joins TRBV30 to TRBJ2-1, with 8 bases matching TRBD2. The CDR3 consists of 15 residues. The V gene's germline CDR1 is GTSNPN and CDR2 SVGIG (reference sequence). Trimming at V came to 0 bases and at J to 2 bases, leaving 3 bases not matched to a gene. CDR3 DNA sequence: TGTGCCTGGAGTGTAATGACTAGCGCCTACAATGAGCAGTTCTTC. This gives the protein CAWSVMTSAYNEQFF.

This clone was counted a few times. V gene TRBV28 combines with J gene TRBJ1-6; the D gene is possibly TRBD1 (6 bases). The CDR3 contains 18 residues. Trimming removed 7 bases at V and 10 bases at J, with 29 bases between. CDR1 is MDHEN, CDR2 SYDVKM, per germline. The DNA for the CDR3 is TGTGCCAGCACCGTTCCGGCGGGGGGGGGCGCATCCCGATCACCCCTCCACTTT. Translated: CASTVPAGGGASRSPLHF. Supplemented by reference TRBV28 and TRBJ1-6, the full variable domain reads DVKVTQSSRYLVKRTGEKVFLECVQDMDHENMFWYRQDPGLGLRLIYFSYDVKMKEKGDIPEGYSVSREKKERFSLILESASTNQTSMYLCASTVPAGGGASRSPLHFGNGTRLTVT.

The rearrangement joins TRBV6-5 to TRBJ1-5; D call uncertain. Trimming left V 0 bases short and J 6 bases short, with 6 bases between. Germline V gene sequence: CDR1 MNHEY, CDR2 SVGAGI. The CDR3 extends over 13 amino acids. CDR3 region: CASSYSGTQPQHF. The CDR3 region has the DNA TGTGCCAGCAGTTACTCCGGTACTCAGCCCCAGCATTTT.

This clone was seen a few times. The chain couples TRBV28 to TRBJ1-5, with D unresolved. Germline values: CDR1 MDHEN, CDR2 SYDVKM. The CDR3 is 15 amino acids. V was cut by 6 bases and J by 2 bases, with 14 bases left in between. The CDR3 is CASRVSMGGNQPQHF. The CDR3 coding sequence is TGTGCCAGCAGAGTCTCCATGGGCGGCAATCAGCCCCAGCATTTT. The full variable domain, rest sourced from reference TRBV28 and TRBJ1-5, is DVKVTQSSRYLVKRTGEKVFLECVQDMDHENMFWYRQDPGLGLRLIYFSYDVKMKEKGDIPEGYSVSREKKERFSLILESASTNQTSMYLCASRVSMGGNQPQHFGDGTRLSIL.

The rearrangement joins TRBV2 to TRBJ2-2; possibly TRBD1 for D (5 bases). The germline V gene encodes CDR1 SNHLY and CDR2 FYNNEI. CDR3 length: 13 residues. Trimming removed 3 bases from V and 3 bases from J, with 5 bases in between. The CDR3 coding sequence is TGTGCCAGCAGTGAGACAGACACCGGGGAGCTGTTTTTT. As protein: CASSETDTGELFF.

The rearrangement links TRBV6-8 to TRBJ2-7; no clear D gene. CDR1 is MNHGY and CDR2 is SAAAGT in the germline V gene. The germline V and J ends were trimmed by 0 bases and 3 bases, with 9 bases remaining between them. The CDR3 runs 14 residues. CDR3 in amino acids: CASSYSTLNYEQYF. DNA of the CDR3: TGTGCCAGCAGTTACTCGACATTAAACTACGAGCAGTACTTC.

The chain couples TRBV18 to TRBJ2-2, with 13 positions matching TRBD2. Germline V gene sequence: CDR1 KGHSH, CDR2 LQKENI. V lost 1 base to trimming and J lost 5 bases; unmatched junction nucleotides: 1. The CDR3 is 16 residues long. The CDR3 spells CASSPRLAGGTGELFF. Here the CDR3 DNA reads TGTGCCAGCTCACCACGACTAGCGGGAGGTACCGGGGAGCTGTTTTTT.

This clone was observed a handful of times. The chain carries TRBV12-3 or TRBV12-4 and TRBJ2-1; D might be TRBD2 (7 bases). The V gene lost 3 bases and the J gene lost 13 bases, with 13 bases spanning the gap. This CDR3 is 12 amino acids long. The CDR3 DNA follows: TGTGCCAGCAGTTTGGGCGGCGGGGGCCAGTTCTTC. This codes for CASSLGGGGQFF.